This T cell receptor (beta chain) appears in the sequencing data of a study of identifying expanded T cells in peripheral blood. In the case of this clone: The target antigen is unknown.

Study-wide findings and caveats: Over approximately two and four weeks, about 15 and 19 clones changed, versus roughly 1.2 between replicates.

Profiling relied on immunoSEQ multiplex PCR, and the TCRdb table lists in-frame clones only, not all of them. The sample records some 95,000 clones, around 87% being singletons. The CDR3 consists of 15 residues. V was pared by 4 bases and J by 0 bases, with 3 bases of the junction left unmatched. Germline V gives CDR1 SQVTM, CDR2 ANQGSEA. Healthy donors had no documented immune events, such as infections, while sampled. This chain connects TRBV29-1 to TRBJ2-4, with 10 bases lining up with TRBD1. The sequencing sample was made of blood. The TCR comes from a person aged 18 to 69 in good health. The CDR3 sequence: CSVGGQGKAKNIQYF. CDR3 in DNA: TGCAGCGTTGGGGGACAGGGGAAAGCCAAAAACATTCAGTACTTC.